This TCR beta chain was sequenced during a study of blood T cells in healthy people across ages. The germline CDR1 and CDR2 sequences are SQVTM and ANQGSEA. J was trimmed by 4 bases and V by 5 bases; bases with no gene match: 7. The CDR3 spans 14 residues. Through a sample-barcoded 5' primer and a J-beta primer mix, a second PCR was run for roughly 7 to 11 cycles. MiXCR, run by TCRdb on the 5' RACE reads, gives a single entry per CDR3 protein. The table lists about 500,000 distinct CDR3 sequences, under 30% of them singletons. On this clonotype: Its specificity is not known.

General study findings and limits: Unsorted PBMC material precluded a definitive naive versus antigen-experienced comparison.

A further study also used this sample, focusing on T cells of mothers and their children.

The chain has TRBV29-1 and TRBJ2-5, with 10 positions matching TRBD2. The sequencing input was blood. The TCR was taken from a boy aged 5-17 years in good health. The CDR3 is CSVITTSGPETQYF. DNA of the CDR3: TGCAGCGTTATTACGACTAGCGGGCCAGAGACCCAGTACTTC.